The 21 T cell receptor beta chains below all came from one sample that was sequenced in a study of cytomegalovirus exposure and HLA in healthy donors. Primers for the PCR totalled 60 Vbeta and 13 Jbeta. Only in-frame clones appear in the TCRdb table, and some are missing; sequencing was by immunoSEQ multiplex PCR. The table has under 200,000 clones, over 70% seen once; the top ten hold roughly 1.4%. Sequencing was done on a sample of PBMCs. These receptors all come from a woman in her twenties or thirties in good health and CMV-seronegative.

The chain employs TRBV5-1 and TRBJ1-6; 10 positions match TRBD1. V lost 4 bases, J lost 5 bases, and 3 bases stayed unmatched. Looked up from germline, CDR1 is SGHRS and CDR2 is YFSETQ. The CDR3 loop spans 15 amino acids. Here the CDR3 reads CASSQGTGDNSPLHF. In DNA, the CDR3 is TGCGCCAGCAGCCAAGGGACAGGGGATAATTCACCCCTCCACTTT.

The chain recombines TRBV11-2 with TRBJ1-3; no definite D call. V gave up 2 bases and J gave up 0 bases, with 8 bases separating them. The length of the CDR3 is 15 residues. The germline V gene encodes CDR1 SGHAT and CDR2 FQNNGV. CDR3: CASSLPQFSGNTIYF. The CDR3 DNA sequence: TGTGCCAGCAGCTTACCACAGTTCTCTGGAAACACCATATATTTT.

V gene TRBV2 combines with J gene TRBJ2-3, with TRBD2 matching over 11 bases. Looked up from germline, CDR1 is SNHLY and CDR2 is FYNNEI. This CDR3 has 15 amino acids. V was pared by 4 bases and J by 4 bases, with 4 bases of the junction left unmatched. The CDR3 DNA follows: TGTGCCAGCAGTGGACTAGCGGGGACGGCAGATACGCAGTATTTT. Translated: CASSGLAGTADTQYF.

The genes are TRBV10-1 and TRBJ1-5; D gene uncertain. Germline V gives CDR1 WNHNN, CDR2 SYGVQD (reference sequence). CDR3 size: 16 residues. The V gene lost 5 bases and the J gene lost 1 base, with 15 bases spanning the gap. CDR3 sequence reads: CASSPERGNSNQPQHF. CDR3 DNA sequence: TGCGCCAGCAGTCCCGAGCGGGGTAACAGCAATCAGCCCCAGCATTTT.

This chain uses TRBV4-1 with TRBJ1-2; D perhaps matches TRBD1 (6 bases). The CDR3 runs to 15 residues. The V gene lost 6 bases and the J gene lost 7 bases, with 21 bases spanning the gap. Germline-derived CDR1 and CDR2 are MGHRA and YSYEKL. The CDR3 DNA is TGCGCCAGCAGTCAAATACCTACAGGGATCGGTGGCTACACCTTC. Protein sequence: CASSQIPTGIGGYTF.

This clone appeared a single time. The V gene is TRBV11-2, the J gene TRBJ1-2, with 7 nucleotides matching TRBD1. The CDR3 loop spans 17 amino acids. Trimming removed 4 bases from V and 4 bases from J; junction bases left unmatched: 15. In germline, CDR1 is SGHAT, CDR2 FQNNGV. CDR3: CASSSQGKDRKGYGYTF. CDR3 nucleotides: TGTGCCAGCAGCTCACAGGGGAAGGACCGGAAGGGCTATGGCTACACCTTC.

This chain joins TRBV2 and TRBJ1-5; 11 bases align to TRBD1. The germline V gene encodes CDR1 SNHLY and CDR2 FYNNEI. CDR3 length equals 15 residues. The ends lost 6 bases at V and 7 bases at J; junction bases unmatched: 8. The CDR3, as DNA: TGTGCCAGCAGAGCCGGGACAGGGGGTCAACAGCCCCAGCATTTT. Amino acid sequence: CASRAGTGGQQPQHF.

The chain recombines TRBV5-1 with TRBJ1-2; D unclear. The V gene lost 0 bases and the J gene lost 8 bases, with 14 bases spanning the gap. CDR1 and CDR2 from the germline V gene are SGHRS and YFSETQ. The CDR3 has 14 residues. CDR3: CASSLGSSLSGYTF. CDR3 DNA: TGCGCCAGCAGCTTGGGATCCTCTCTGAGCGGCTACACCTTC.

The J gene is TRBJ1-2, the V gene TRBV28, with TRBD1 matching 11 bases. The CDR3 has 14 residues. The V gene's germline CDR1 is MDHEN and CDR2 SYDVKM. The junction had 4 bases not matched to a gene; V was cut back by 5 bases and J by 5 bases. The CDR3 region is CASSPGQGVYGYTF. DNA of the CDR3: TGTGCCAGCAGTCCGGGACAGGGGGTTTATGGCTACACCTTC.

The V gene is TRBV2, the J gene TRBJ1-4; possibly TRBD1 for D (5 bases). Trimming removed 4 bases from V and 6 bases from J, with 24 bases in between. The CDR3 consists of 18 residues. Germline values: CDR1 SNHLY, CDR2 FYNNEI. In DNA, the CDR3 is TGTGCCAGCAGTGGCGAGCCAAGTGGGACTTTGGCTTATGAAAAACTGTTTTTT. Protein product: CASSGEPSGTLAYEKLFF.

The CDR3 loop is CASSQRDPQAGAYYNEQFF. The CDR3 nucleotides read TGCGCCAGCAGCCAAAGAGATCCCCAAGCGGGGGCTTACTACAATGAGCAGTTCTTC. The chain carries TRBV4-1 and TRBJ2-1; 8 bases agree with TRBD2. After removal of 2 bases from V and 3 bases from J, the junction contained 15 bases not matched to a gene. The germline gives CDR1 MGHRA, CDR2 YSYEKL. The CDR3 contains 19 residues.

The V gene is TRBV30, the J gene TRBJ2-7; D perhaps matches TRBD1 (5 bases). Germline-derived CDR1 and CDR2 are GTSNPN and SVGIG (reference sequence). Trimming cost V 3 bases and J 6 bases, with 18 bases left between them. The CDR3 runs 14 residues. In nucleotides, the CDR3 is TGTGCCTGGAGAGTTACTATGGGGCGCGGCGAGCAGTACTTC. Protein sequence: CAWRVTMGRGEQYF.

V is TRBV6-1 and J is TRBJ2-3, with D possibly being TRBD2 (5 bases). The CDR3 is 14 amino acids. Trimming left V 2 bases short and J 9 bases short, with 15 bases between. Germline V gene sequence: CDR1 MNHNS, CDR2 SASEGT. CDR3 loop: CASSEQDSLPTQYF. In DNA form, the CDR3 reads TGTGCCAGCAGTGAACAGGACTCCCTCCCCACGCAGTATTTT.

V and J are TRBV5-1 and TRBJ2-3, with TRBD1 identical over 7 bases. The CDR3 totals 16 residues. CDR1 SGHRS and CDR2 YFSETQ come from the germline V gene. J gave up 2 bases and V 0 bases, and 6 bases lay outside the gene matches. For the CDR3, the DNA is TGCGCCAGCAGCTTGGACGACAGGGCCTCCACAGATACGCAGTATTTT. It translates to CASSLDDRASTDTQYF.

V and J are TRBV5-1 and TRBJ2-3; tentatively, D is TRBD2 (6 bases). CDR1 SGHRS and CDR2 YFSETQ come from the germline V gene. V was shortened by 2 bases and J by 6 bases, with 13 bases between the two germline ends. There are 14 residues in the CDR3. CDR3 in amino acids: CASSLGAGPDTQYF. CDR3 in DNA: TGCGCCAGCAGCTTAGGCGCGGGGCCGGATACGCAGTATTTT.

V and J are TRBV6-5 and TRBJ1-1; 7 bases map to TRBD1. Trimming removed 6 bases from V and 2 bases from J; junction bases left unmatched: 9. The CDR3 has 15 residues. CDR1 is MNHEY, CDR2 SVGAGI, per germline. CDR3 nucleotide sequence: TGTGCCAGCAGCCGGGACAGAGCATCAAACACTGAAGCTTTCTTT. This encodes CASSRDRASNTEAFF.

This rearrangement joins TRBV6-4 to TRBJ2-7; 8 nucleotides agree with TRBD1. The germline V gene encodes CDR1 MRHNA and CDR2 SNTAGT. This CDR3 region has 15 residues. The trim removed 0 bases at V and 0 bases at J, leaving 1 base unmatched. CDR3 sequence: CASSDSGQVSYEQYF. The CDR3 bases are TGTGCCAGCAGTGACTCGGGACAGGTCTCCTACGAGCAGTACTTC.

The chain is built from TRBV18 and TRBJ1-3; D is uncertain. V lost 2 bases, J lost 1 base, and 9 bases lay in between. There are 15 residues in the CDR3. Germline V gene lookup returns CDR1 KGHSH and CDR2 LQKENI. The CDR3 nucleotides read TGTGCCAGCTCACCAACGCGCGCTTCTGGAAACACCATATATTTT. Translated, it gives CASSPTRASGNTIYF.

The chain recombines TRBV4-2 with TRBJ2-3; D is perhaps TRBD2 (7 bases). The germline CDR1 and CDR2 sequences are LGHNA and YNFKEQ. The CDR3 extends over 16 amino acids. The ends were cut back, 0 bases at V and 0 bases at J, with 10 bases in the middle. For the CDR3, the DNA is TGTGCCAGCAGCCAAGACCGGGGGGCTAGCACAGATACGCAGTATTTT. Amino acid sequence: CASSQDRGASTDTQYF.

Judged by abundance, this clone is medium-sized (0.01 to 0.1%). This chain uses TRBV5-1 with TRBJ1-3, with unresolved D. The V gene lost 0 bases and the J gene lost 0 bases, with 4 bases spanning the gap. There are 14 residues in the CDR3. Per germline, CDR1 SGHRS and CDR2 YFSETQ. This CDR3 is CASSLDLSGNTIYF. CDR3 nucleotides: TGCGCCAGCAGCTTGGATCTCTCTGGAAACACCATATATTTT.

This chain links TRBV19 with TRBJ1-5; 11 bases align to TRBD1. Trimming took 3 bases from V and 5 from J; bases not matched to a gene: 6. Looked up from germline, CDR1 is LNHDA and CDR2 is SQIVND (reference sequence). CDR3 length equals 16 residues. CDR3 region: CASSIRDRGYYQPQHF. CDR3 sequence (DNA): TGTGCCAGTAGTATCCGGGACAGGGGGTACTATCAGCCCCAGCATTTT.